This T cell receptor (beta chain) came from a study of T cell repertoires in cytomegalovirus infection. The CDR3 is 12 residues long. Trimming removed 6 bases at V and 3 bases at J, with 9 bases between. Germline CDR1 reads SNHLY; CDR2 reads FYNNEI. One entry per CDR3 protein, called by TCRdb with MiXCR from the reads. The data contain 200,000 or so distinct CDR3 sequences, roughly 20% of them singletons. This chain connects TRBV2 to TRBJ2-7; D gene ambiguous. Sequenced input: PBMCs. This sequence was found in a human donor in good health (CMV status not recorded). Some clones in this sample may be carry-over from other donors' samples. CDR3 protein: CASSMTLYEQYF. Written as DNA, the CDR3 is TGTGCCAGCAGCATGACACTCTACGAGCAGTACTTC.